This TCR beta chain was retrieved from a study of cytomegalovirus exposure and HLA in healthy donors (dated 2017 in TCRdb). Regarding the complete study: An earlier analysis of several hundred of the donors reported roughly 300 Gb of sequence data and 117 million unique TCR beta sequences from about 179 million T cells. The number of typed donors differed by locus: about 620-630 for A, B, C, DRB1 and DQB1; some 540 for DQA1; 606 for DPA1; and around 450 for DPB1. Alongside the repertoire data, information on donor age, sex, ethnicity and CMV serostatus was compiled. In an earlier analysis of roughly 540 of the donors, high-throughput TCR beta sequencing was used to judge whether each TCR beta V gene segment behaved as functional or pseudogenic. Rather than drawing on any new phenotypic data, the later analysis identified candidate immune exposures from TCR beta sequences and the way those sequences occurred across donors. Besides the first cohort of 550 to 750 subjects, a separate validation cohort made up of over 100 different subjects was used. A later analysis re-examined previously published TCR beta repertoires from around 670 donors and added high-resolution HLA genotyping to investigate patterns of TCR occurrence. Roughly 5 DR-DQ haplotypes were treated as single units for association and clustering because of strong linkage in the cohort. The genetic ancestry cluster associated with self-reported Caucasian donors included roughly four fifths of the 350 to 500 genotyped donors. HLA typing covered class I and class II loci at four-digit resolution. To predict cytomegalovirus infection status, the study combined high-throughput TCR immunosequencing, statistical association of individual TCRs with disease status, and machine learning. Using immunosequencing, the study profiled T cell repertoires from 640 or so subjects and related those repertoires to cytomegalovirus serostatus. All discovery cohort repertoires had been generated on a single sequencing platform. An early release covering more than 500 HLA-typed donors comprised approximately 290 gigabases of sequencing data and around 80 million unique TCR sequences. A later genetic analysis used genome-wide SNP genotypes for 398 of the 666 donors, treating that subset as a discovery cohort. On average, about 240,000 unique TCR beta nucleotide sequences were sequenced per donor among a few hundred genotyped donors of the cohort, with around 19% of those sequences being non-productive. The study was designed to test whether signatures of past pathogen exposure could be identified by cataloging public T cell receptors. General conclusions and limits of the study: In a later analysis, HLA-associated TCR beta chains showed more clonal expansion and lower generation probabilities than non-associated chains that were equally common. When HLA alleles, especially DR and DQ, strongly co-occurred, TCR associations were difficult to assign to individual alleles. A group of highly shared sequence variants was considered likely to be a technical artifact of the sequencing pipeline. Several of the top co-occurrence clusters appeared to be linked to parvovirus B19, influenza, CMV and Epstein-Barr virus, according to a later analysis. The presence/absence analyses assumed that sequencing depth was roughly uniform across donors, and that assumption may not be true. CMV serostatus was the only immune exposure information available for the cohort. In a later analysis, the rate of TCR association differed among HLA loci, with DRB1 alleles having the most associated TCRs and HLA-C alleles having the fewest. It was suggested by the authors that the approach could potentially be generalized to other disease states and immunological phenotypes. An earlier analysis of approximately 530 of the donors showed that most TCR beta V segments appeared in productive rearrangements either about 87% or about 30% of the time, which broadly matched IMGT annotations. In vitro tests confirmed that three of the cytomegalovirus-associated TCR beta chains recognize cytomegalovirus antigens. Correlated functional status among segregating V segments might be attributable to linkage disequilibrium, but an unknown experimental factor could not be ruled out. Most CMV-associated TCR beta chains appeared to be HLA-restricted in a later analysis, and the HLA associations seemed to be driven largely by CMV exposure. At a false discovery rate of 0.05, a later analysis linked 16,000 or so TCR beta sequences to specific HLA alleles. Because HLA typing was missing for some donors at each locus, association tests included only the typed subset. Because the 87-base-pair reads could not distinguish some IMGT-functional V segments, including TRBV6-2 and TRBV6-3, those segments were excluded. The study listed over 150 TCR beta chains as associated with cytomegalovirus. This cohort had only TCR beta chains sequenced, and the lack of alpha or paired-chain data limited which features could be detected. Most TCR sequences were observed very rarely across donors, whereas some public TCRs were present in many individuals. A later genetic analysis reported fewer N-insertions in productive TCRs among donors in an Asian-associated ancestry cluster than the roughly 690-donor mean. In a later genetic analysis, a missense DCLRE1C variant was associated with V-gene and J-gene trimming of TCR beta chains, and the association was replicated in an independent cohort. The classifier was reported to diagnose cytomegalovirus status with high specificity and sensitivity in both the original cohort and the validation cohort. The earlier analysis of a few hundred of the donors excluded roughly 17 rarely observed V segments, including chromosome 9 orphons, because counts were too low. A further reported finding was that TCR beta sequences accurately predicted the HLA-A and HLA-B alleles for most subjects in the first cohort.

The cohort was made up of 500 to 850 healthy bone marrow donors. At the time of sampling, all cohort members were nominally healthy, though unrecorded immune exposures were likely present. The donor tested CMV seropositive and was one of the 289 seropositive cohort members. A peripheral blood sample was provided by each donor, and peripheral blood mononuclear cells were used for TCR beta sequencing. The Qiagen DNeasy Blood Extraction Kit was used to extract genomic DNA from the blood cell samples. Library preparation was by the immunoSEQ multiplex PCR assay. The multiplex PCR relied on a mix of 60 forward primers for TCR Vbeta segments and 13 reverse primers for TCR Jbeta segments. The CDR3 region of rearranged TCR beta genes was amplified from genomic DNA with a multiplex PCR assay. On the Illumina HiSeq System, the amplified TCR beta libraries were sequenced as 87-base-pair reads. The authors' pipeline ran thus. A later analysis tallied 75 million to 95 million unique TCR beta chains across the approximately 670 repertoires, and roughly 11 million of those chains were shared by two or more donors. A nearest-neighbor algorithm error-corrected the raw reads and collapsed the reads into unique sequences, merging closely related sequences to remove PCR and sequencing errors. To assign V, D and J gene segments, CDR3 sequences were aligned to IMGT reference sequences. For a sequence to be retained, a match of at least six nucleotides was required to both a V gene segment and a J gene segment. Rearrangements were called productive when the CDR3 lacked stop codons and stayed in frame with V and J; all others were non-productive. CDR3 was defined by IMGT convention, running from the second conserved V-encoded cysteine to the conserved J-encoded phenylalanine. In an earlier analysis of some 550 of the donors, sequences lacking an unambiguous match to a single V gene segment were excluded. An earlier analysis of 450 to 650 of the donors called V segments functional above 56.7% productive rearrangements and segregating when the between-donor standard deviation exceeded 5%. To diagnose cytomegalovirus status from the catalog of TCR beta chain sequences, a statistical classification framework was built. In a later analysis, TCR nucleotide sequences were compared against IMGT/GENE-DB human TR gene sequences so that V and J genes could be assigned. A later analysis assigned CDR3 sequences and most-parsimonious VDJ recombination scenarios with the TCRdist pipeline. In a later analysis, each TCR beta chain was defined by its CDR3 amino acid sequence together with its V-gene family, and reads lacking a unique V-gene family were excluded. A later analysis removed 592 highly shared, low-generation-probability nucleotide sequences to deal with suspected cross-contamination and a sequencing artifact. For each public chain, a later analysis derived a clonal expansion index from normalized ranks of inferred template counts within each repertoire. A later analysis computed generation probabilities with a VDJ recombination model fitted to out-of-frame rearrangements, and checked the results against IGoR. Hypergeometric tests were used in a later analysis to score TCR-TCR, TCR-HLA and TCR-CMV co-occurrence, with a repertoire-size bias correction applied to the TCR pairs. To estimate false discovery rates, a later analysis permuted the HLA or CMV assignments 20 times. In a later analysis, co-occurring TCRs were grouped with DBSCAN, and TCRdist sequence similarity was added when clustering was performed within HLA-allele-positive subsets. Repertoires with fewer than 30,000 or more than 120,000 public chains, plus five repertoires with anomalous nucleotide sharing, were excluded from co-occurrence clustering. The clones in this table, taken by TCRdb from immuneACCESS, are in-frame only. Not every clone is retained; where verified, under half of the shortfall comes from an unresolved V gene, and the cause of the rest is unknown. Clone size and the V and J calls come from that table; the DNA yielded D and trimming. This sample gives 95,000 to 150,000 clones in total; about 76% of them show up just once. Of the sample, around 30% is held by the ten largest clones.

CDR1 and CDR2 are drawn from the germline V gene (reference sequence): GTSNPN, SVGIG. From cysteine to phenylalanine, the CDR3 is 12 amino acids long. The retained sequence is limited to the CDR3, 36 bases, with the frame set at the first base. At the junction V is shortened by 2 bases and J by 4 bases; bases outside the gene matches: 2. Worth noting for this clone: The antigen it recognizes is unknown. Base qualities are not at hand, and no much larger clone is one base apart.

Rearrangement joined TRBV30 to TRBJ2-7, with 7 central nucleotides matching TRBD1. This receptor was identified in a man between 60 and 70 years old in good health and CMV-seropositive. The sample comprised PBMCs. For the CDR3, the sequence is CAWSLTGYEQYF. The DNA sequence is given as TGTGCCTGGAGTTTGACAGGGTACGAGCAGTACTTC. The full variable domain, with segments outside the CDR3 supplied by the reference TRBV30 and TRBJ2-7 proteins, appears as SQTIHQWPATLVQPVGSPLSLECTVEGTSNPNLYWYRQAAGRGLQLLFYSVGIGQISSEVPQNLSASRPQDRQFILSSKKLLLSDSGFYLCAWSLTGYEQYFGPGTRLTVT.